This T cell receptor beta chain was captured by sequencing in a study of shared clonotypes between healthy human individuals. The table lists this clone with a count of one. Its antigen is undetermined. The naive CD8 fraction comprised CD45RO-negative cells positively selected for CCR7 and excluded terminally differentiated effector memory CD45RA+ cells. The study's findings and limits: It was anticipated that sequencing depth would influence how many clonotypes donors shared.

Germline V gene data show CDR1 as MNHEY and CDR2 as SMNVEV (reference sequence). The CDR3 is 16 residues long. V was pared by 4 bases and J by 3 bases, with 8 bases of the junction left unmatched. Repertoires were generated with immunoSEQ multiplex PCR, while TCRdb's copy carries only in-frame clones and drops some. The data show roughly 570,000 clones, with about 98% seen just once and 0.3% held by the top ten. Sequenced sample: naive CD8+ T cells sorted from blood. The chain employs TRBV27 and TRBJ2-3, with 9 bases fitting TRBD2. The source of this sequence is a man aged 30 to 39 in good health. The CDR3 region is CASSSNSGSLTDTQYF. CDR3 sequence (DNA): TGTGCCAGCAGTTCCAATAGCGGGAGCCTTACAGATACGCAGTATTTT.